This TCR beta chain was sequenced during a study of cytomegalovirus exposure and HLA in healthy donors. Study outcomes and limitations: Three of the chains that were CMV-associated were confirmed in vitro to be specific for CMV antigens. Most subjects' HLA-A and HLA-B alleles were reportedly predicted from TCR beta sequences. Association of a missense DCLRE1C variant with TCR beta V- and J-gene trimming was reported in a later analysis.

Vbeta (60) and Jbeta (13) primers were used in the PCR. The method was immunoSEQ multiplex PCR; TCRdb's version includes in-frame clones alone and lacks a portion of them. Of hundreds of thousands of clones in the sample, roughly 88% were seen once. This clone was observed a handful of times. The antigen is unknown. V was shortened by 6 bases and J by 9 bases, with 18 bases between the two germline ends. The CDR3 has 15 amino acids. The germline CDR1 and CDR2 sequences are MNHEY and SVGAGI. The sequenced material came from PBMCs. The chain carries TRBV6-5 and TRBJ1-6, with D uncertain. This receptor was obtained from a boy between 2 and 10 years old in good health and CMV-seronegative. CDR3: CASSRFARDGSPLHF. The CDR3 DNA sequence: TGTGCCAGCAGCCGGTTCGCGAGGGATGGTTCACCCCTCCACTTT.